This is a list of T cell receptor beta chains from one sample in a study of T cells after yellow fever vaccination. TCRdb ran MiXCR on the 5' RACE reads and lists one entry per CDR3 protein. The table lists some 320,000 distinct CDR3 sequences, 8.7% of them singletons. The sequencing used PBMCs, collected on the day of the first yellow fever vaccination. The receptors come from a man aged 18 to 29 who received the YFV17D yellow fever vaccine. Each CDR3 is given with its conserved first and last residue. The order of the fields is V gene, clone size, D gene, J gene, CDR3 length, CDR3 protein, CDR3 DNA. D genes are given only for firm matches. Expanded clones are given a class, and other clones once, few, many or no size at all.

>TRBV5-1|.|.|TRBJ2-5|13
CASSFLAQETQYF
TGCGCCAGCAGCTTTTTAGCGCAAGAGACCCAGTACTTC
>TRBV7-9|few|TRBD1|TRBJ1-2|14
CASSWTGANYGYTF
TGTGCCAGCAGCTGGACAGGGGCAAACTATGGCTACACCTTC
>TRBV2|few|.|TRBJ2-3|12
CASDTRLDTQYF
TGTGCCAGCGATACAAGGTTAGATACGCAGTATTTT
>TRBV29-1|.|.|TRBJ2-1|13
CSVRPGWDNEQFF
TGCAGCGTTCGTCCGGGGTGGGACAATGAGCAGTTCTTC
>TRBV3-1|few|TRBD2|TRBJ2-1|17
CASSQEGLAGGLNEQFF
TGTGCCAGCAGCCAAGAGGGACTAGCGGGGGGGTTGAATGAGCAGTTCTTC
>TRBV29-1|.|.|TRBJ2-1|14
CSVPAQGFYNEQFF
TGCAGCGTTCCGGCGCAGGGTTTCTACAATGAGCAGTTCTTC
>TRBV10-3|.|.|TRBJ2-2|16
CAISPSGRSGTGELFF
TGTGCCATCAGCCCTTCGGGGCGCTCGGGCACCGGGGAGCTGTTTTTT
>TRBV12-3/TRBV12-4|many|.|TRBJ2-2|16
CASSLGQGMHTGELFF
TGTGCCAGCAGTTTAGGGCAGGGGATGCACACCGGGGAGCTGTTTTTT
>TRBV9|.|.|TRBJ2-2|17
CASSVYGAPIIIGELFF
TGTGCCAGCAGCGTCTACGGGGCCCCGATTATCATAGGGGAGCTGTTTTTT
>TRBV12-3/TRBV12-4|few|.|TRBJ2-7|13
CASSLGGRPEQYF
TGTGCCAGCAGTTTGGGAGGTCGGCCCGAGCAGTACTTC
>TRBV15|few|TRBD1|TRBJ1-3|19
CATRPSLSRQGPSGNTIYF
TGTGCCACCCGCCCTTCATTAAGTCGACAGGGCCCCTCTGGAAACACCATATATTTT
>TRBV5-1|.|TRBD2|TRBJ2-3|16
CASSFLSGAPSDTQYF
TGCGCCAGCAGCTTCCTTAGCGGGGCGCCATCAGATACGCAGTATTTT
>TRBV5-1|many|.|TRBJ2-7|15
CASSLYPGARYEQYF
TGCGCCAGCAGCTTGTACCCAGGGGCGAGATACGAGCAGTACTTC
>TRBV10-3|few|.|TRBJ1-1|15
CAISDPSEGNTEAFF
TGTGCCATCAGTGACCCGTCGGAGGGGAACACTGAAGCTTTCTTT
>TRBV4-3|.|TRBD2|TRBJ2-5|14
CASSQEAGSGTQYF
TGCGCCAGCAGCCAAGAAGCGGGGTCGGGGACCCAGTACTTC
>TRBV25-1|few|.|TRBJ1-2|15
CASSEVGRANYGYTF
TGTGCCAGCAGTGAAGTTGGGCGCGCTAACTATGGCTACACCTTC
>TRBV20-1|.|.|TRBJ2-4|17
CSARVAGNGLTKNIQYF
TGCAGTGCTAGAGTGGCAGGGAACGGGCTAACCAAAAACATTCAGTACTTC
>TRBV7-2|few|TRBD1|TRBJ2-7|15
CASSLAGTGVGEQYF
TGTGCCAGCAGCTTAGCGGGGACAGGGGTCGGCGAGCAGTACTTC
>TRBV12-3/TRBV12-4|few|TRBD1|TRBJ2-5|15
CASSFGHHRGETQYF
TGTGCCAGCAGTTTTGGGCACCACAGGGGAGAGACCCAGTACTTC
>TRBV10-2|.|TRBD2|TRBJ2-2|16
CASRELLAGLTGELFF
TGCGCCAGCAGAGAATTACTAGCGGGGCTAACCGGGGAGCTGTTTTTT
>TRBV2|.|.|TRBJ1-1|12
CASSEEGSQAFF
TGTGCCAGCAGTGAGGAGGGGTCACAAGCTTTCTTT
>TRBV10-3|few|.|TRBJ1-5|15
CAIRADPGNGQPQHF
TGTGCCATCAGGGCCGACCCAGGGAACGGTCAGCCCCAGCATTTT
>TRBV6-1|.|TRBD1|TRBJ2-3|16
CASSETTGGFADTQYF
TGTGCCAGCAGTGAAACGACAGGGGGCTTCGCAGATACGCAGTATTTT
>TRBV27|few|.|TRBJ2-7|13
CASSFGPNYEQYF
TGTGCCAGCAGTTTCGGGCCCAACTACGAGCAGTACTTC
>TRBV19|.|.|TRBJ2-2|14
CASMPQGITGELFF
TGTGCCAGTATGCCACAGGGTATAACCGGGGAGCTGTTTTTT
>TRBV4-1|.|.|TRBJ1-4|12
CASSQVAEKLFF
TGCGCCAGCAGCCAAGTTGCGGAAAAACTGTTTTTT
>TRBV28|few|.|TRBJ2-3|16
CASSFYRNPSTDTQYF
TGTGCCAGCAGTTTTTACAGGAACCCTAGCACAGATACGCAGTATTTT
>TRBV5-1|.|TRBD2|TRBJ2-1|15
CASSAGLAEDSEQFF
TGCGCCAGCAGCGCTGGACTAGCGGAAGATAGTGAGCAGTTCTTC
>TRBV4-2|.|.|TRBJ1-5|16
CASSQDTGSQSQPQHF
TGTGCCAGCAGCCAAGATACGGGAAGCCAGAGTCAGCCCCAGCATTTT
>TRBV4-3|few|TRBD2|TRBJ2-1|16
CASSQTGTSGVNEQFF
TGCGCCAGCAGCCAAACTGGAACTAGCGGGGTCAATGAGCAGTTCTTC
>TRBV7-2|.|TRBD1|TRBJ1-1|15
CASSVTGVMNTEAFF
TGTGCCAGCAGCGTCACAGGGGTCATGAACACTGAAGCTTTCTTT
>TRBV4-1|many|TRBD1|TRBJ2-1|17
CASSQPLRDRGGGEQFF
TGCGCCAGCAGCCAACCCCTCCGGGACAGGGGGGGAGGTGAGCAGTTCTTC
>TRBV5-1|few|.|TRBJ2-2|14
CASSLNTNTGELFF
TGCGCCAGCAGTTTGAATACGAACACCGGGGAGCTGTTTTTT
>TRBV4-1|.|TRBD1|TRBJ2-7|17
CASSQGQGAQITDEQYF
TGCGCCAGCAGCCAAGGGCAGGGGGCGCAGATAACCGACGAGCAGTACTTC
>TRBV6-1|.|.|TRBJ1-1|17
CASKREAQGVVPTEAFF
TGTGCCAGCAAGAGAGAGGCACAGGGCGTGGTGCCCACTGAAGCTTTCTTT
>TRBV6-1|few|.|TRBJ2-7|13
CATRSRGGNEQYF
TGTGCCACCCGGTCGCGGGGAGGCAACGAGCAGTACTTC
>TRBV2|.|TRBD2|TRBJ2-3|17
CASSEAQGLAGTHTQYF
TGTGCCAGCAGTGAAGCACAGGGACTAGCGGGGACCCATACGCAGTATTTT
>TRBV20-1|many|TRBD2|TRBJ2-5|15
CSARGPSGGGETQYF
TGCAGTGCTAGAGGCCCTAGCGGGGGGGGGGAGACCCAGTACTTC
>TRBV5-4|.|TRBD2|TRBJ2-1|15
CASSPGASGYNEQFF
TGTGCCAGCAGCCCCGGGGCTAGCGGTTACAATGAGCAGTTCTTC
>TRBV7-9|many|.|TRBJ2-2|17
CASSLARGERNTGELFF
TGTGCCAGCAGCTTAGCGCGAGGGGAGAGGAACACCGGGGAGCTGTTTTTT
>TRBV14|many|.|TRBJ1-6|12
CASSSAGATLHF
TGTGCCAGCAGCTCTGCCGGGGCGACCCTCCACTTT
>TRBV5-1|.|.|TRBJ2-1|12
CASSLREGEQFF
TGCGCCAGCAGCTTGAGGGAAGGCGAGCAGTTCTTC
>TRBV12-3/TRBV12-4|.|.|TRBJ2-2|15
CASSFRLSGTGELFF
TGTGCCAGCAGTTTCAGACTATCGGGCACCGGGGAGCTGTTTTTT
>TRBV7-2|few|.|TRBJ1-5|14
CASSPGGGPWAQHF
TGTGCCAGCAGCCCTGGGGGGGGCCCGTGGGCCCAGCATTTT
>TRBV7-2|.|.|TRBJ2-7|15
CASSLSAGIRYEQYF
TGTGCCAGCAGCTTAAGTGCAGGGATTCGCTACGAGCAGTACTTC
>TRBV7-6|.|.|TRBJ2-5|14
CASSLVPTEETQYF
TGTGCCAGCAGCTTAGTCCCGACAGAAGAGACCCAGTACTTC